Listed below are T cell receptor beta chains from one sample, sequenced in a study of shared T cell receptors in the human thymus. Here immunoSEQ multiplex PCR was the method, and the copy in TCRdb shows in-frame clones only, minus some. The table lists about 730,000 clones, approximately 85% of them singletons, with about 0.011% in the top ten. This sample was shared with a second study, whose subject was human thymus T cells.

Material for sequencing was thymocytes. These TCRs come from a girl less than two years old with a congenital heart defect. The CDR3 runs from the conserved cysteine through the conserved F or W. Each record gives: J gene, clone size, V gene, D gene, CDR3 DNA, CDR3 protein. A D gene is named only where the DNA matches it firmly. Only some rows state a clone size, as once, few, many or a class for expanded clones.

>TRBJ2-5|.|TRBV29-1|.
TGCAGCGTTGCATACAGGGAACCCTTGAGAGAGACCCAGTACTTC
CSVAYREPLRETQYF
>TRBJ1-1|.|TRBV6-1|.
TGTGCCAGCAGTGAAGGGCAGGAGACAGCGAACACTGAAGCTTTCTTT
CASSEGQETANTEAFF
>TRBJ1-2|.|TRBV29-1|.
TGCAGCGTTGAAGATATGAGGGCTGGCTACACCTTC
CSVEDMRAGYTF
>TRBJ1-5|once|TRBV12-5|.
TGTGCTAGTGGCCAACAGGCTAGCAATCAGCCCCAGCATTTT
CASGQQASNQPQHF
>TRBJ2-1|.|TRBV6-5|.
TGTGCCAGCAAGGGGGACTCCTACAATGAGCAGTTCTTC
CASKGDSYNEQFF
>TRBJ1-2|.|TRBV14|TRBD1
TGTGCCAGCAGCCAACTCTCCGGGACAGAGACCTATGGCTACACCTTC
CASSQLSGTETYGYTF
>TRBJ1-2|once|TRBV19|.
TGTGCCAGTGCGCGACGGGGGGGCTATGGCTACACCTTC
CASARRGGYGYTF
>TRBJ1-5|.|TRBV7-2|TRBD1
TGTGCCAGCAGCGTCGCGACAGGGATGGGCAATCAGCCCCAGCATTTT
CASSVATGMGNQPQHF
>TRBJ2-7|.|TRBV10-1|TRBD2
TGCGCCAGCAGTGAGTCAACTAGCGGAACCTTTTTCGAGCAGTACTTC
CASSESTSGTFFEQYF
>TRBJ1-1|.|TRBV4-1|TRBD1
TGCGCCAGCAGCCCCGCGAGGGGGCCGAACACTGAAGCTTTCTTT
CASSPARGPNTEAFF
>TRBJ1-1|few|TRBV6-5|.
TGTGCCAGCAGTTCTACACCCGGGGTCAATCGGGCTTTCTTT
CASSSTPGVNRAFF
>TRBJ2-7|.|TRBV9|TRBD1
TGTGCCAGCAGCGCTGCTACCCACCAGGGGGAAGTATCCTACGAGCAGTACTTC
CASSAATHQGEVSYEQYF
>TRBJ1-1|.|TRBV7-9|.
TGTGCCAGCAGCTTTAATGTGGGGGGTAATGAAGCTTTCTTT
CASSFNVGGNEAFF
>TRBJ1-1|.|TRBV5-4|.
TGTGCCAGCAGCTCAAAGGACAGTCTGAACACTGAAGCTTTCTTT
CASSSKDSLNTEAFF
>TRBJ2-5|.|TRBV29-1|.
TGCAGCGTTGGCAGGGGAGGGTGGACCCAGTACTTC
CSVGRGGWTQYF
>TRBJ2-7|.|TRBV7-8|.
TGTGCCAGCAGCTTAGAAGACAGCCGCTACGAGCAGTACTTC
CASSLEDSRYEQYF
>TRBJ1-5|.|TRBV27|TRBD1
TGTGCCAGCAGCCGGACAGGGTTCGATCAGCCCCAGCATTTT
CASSRTGFDQPQHF
>TRBJ2-3|.|TRBV4-3|.
TGCGCCAGCAGCCTACCAAACAGGGATGGCACAGATACGCAGTATTTT
CASSLPNRDGTDTQYF
>TRBJ2-4|once|TRBV5-1|.
TGCGCCAGCAGCTTGGATCCCCCTGGGGGGAACAAAAACATTCAGTACTTC
CASSLDPPGGNKNIQYF
>TRBJ1-1|.|TRBV4-1|TRBD1
TGCGCCAGCAGCCTCCAGGGGGTGAACACTGAAGCTTTCTTT
CASSLQGVNTEAFF
>TRBJ2-3|.|TRBV12-5|TRBD1
TGTGCTAGTGGTTTGTCGACCAACTGGACAGGGATGATAGGAGATACGCAGTATTTT
CASGLSTNWTGMIGDTQYF
>TRBJ2-7|.|TRBV5-4|TRBD1
TGTGCCAGCAGAAAGAATCGGACAGGGCAATACGAGCAGTACTTC
CASRKNRTGQYEQYF
>TRBJ2-7|few|TRBV5-6|TRBD1
TGTGCCAGCAGCTGTCTCCGGGACAGGTATGACGAGCAGTACTTC
CASSCLRDRYDEQYF
>TRBJ1-1|.|TRBV6-5|.
TGTGCCAGCAGTTACTCGGGCGGGAAATATGAAGCTTTCTTT
CASSYSGGKYEAFF
>TRBJ2-7|once|TRBV14|TRBD1
TGTGCCAGCAGCGCGAGGGCTGTTTTGGGGGACAGGGCCTGCTTGACCTACGAGCAGTACTTC
CASSARAVLGDRACLTYEQYF
>TRBJ1-5|once|TRBV7-2|.
TGTGCCAGCAGCTTAGCTGGGTCATGGGAGAGACAGCATTTT
CASSLAGSWERQHF
>TRBJ1-1|.|TRBV28|TRBD1
TGTGCCAGCGGGGACAGTGAAGCTTTCTTT
CASGDSEAFF
>TRBJ1-4|.|TRBV13|.
TGTGCCAGCAGCTTAGGGTCGACAGCCCGTCGTGAAAAACTGTTTTTT
CASSLGSTARREKLFF
>TRBJ1-1|.|TRBV4-1|.
TGCGCCAGCAGCCAAGGTCTACCGGGGATGAACACTGAAGCTTTCTTT
CASSQGLPGMNTEAFF
>TRBJ2-1|few|TRBV7-9|TRBD2
TGTGCCAGCAGCTTAGCCCTAGCGGGGGGAGCCTACAATGAGCAGTTCTTC
CASSLALAGGAYNEQFF
>TRBJ2-7|.|TRBV7-2|.
TGTGCCAGCAGCTCAGGACAGATAACTTACGAGCAGTACTTC
CASSSGQITYEQYF
>TRBJ1-5|few|TRBV5-6|TRBD1
TGTGCCAGCAGCGCGGACAGGGGAAGCAATCAGCCCCAGCATTTT
CASSADRGSNQPQHF
>TRBJ2-2|once|TRBV5-6|TRBD2
TGTGCCAGCACCGCAATGCGGGGGGGCCTTTTTCTAGGGGAGCTGTTTTTT
CASTAMRGGLFLGELFF
>TRBJ2-1|.|TRBV9|.
TGTGCCAGCAGCGTAGCGGGGTCTGGAGAGCAGTTCTTC
CASSVAGSGEQFF
>TRBJ2-3|once|TRBV5-4|.
TGTGCCAGCAGCTTGGACCTAAGCACAGATACGCAGTATTTT
CASSLDLSTDTQYF
>TRBJ1-6|.|TRBV11-1|.
TGTGCCAGCAGCACACAGAATTCACCCCTCCACTTT
CASSTQNSPLHF
>TRBJ1-2|.|TRBV7-9|.
TGTGCCAGCAGCTTAGGTTCAGGGCAGAGGTCTTATGGCTACACCTTC
CASSLGSGQRSYGYTF
>TRBJ2-3|.|TRBV11-2|TRBD2
TGTGCCAGCAGCTTGACTAGCGGGGGGGCGGGTACGCAGTATTTT
CASSLTSGGAGTQYF
>TRBJ2-1|once|TRBV6-1|.
TGTGCCAGCAGTGGAACTAGTCCCCACGGTGTCTTCTACTACAATGAGCAGTTCTTC
CASSGTSPHGVFYYNEQFF
>TRBJ2-3|once|TRBV27|.
TGTGCCAGCAGTTTATCGAGGCTAGCTGCGACAGATACGCAGTATTTT
CASSLSRLAATDTQYF
>TRBJ2-1|.|TRBV19|.
TGTGCCAGCACCTACAGGGATGGCTACAATGAGCAGTTCTTC
CASTYRDGYNEQFF
>TRBJ1-1|.|TRBV29-1|.
TGCAGCGGAATGGTTTGGGGGGAGCCCACTGAAGCTTTCTTT
CSGMVWGEPTEAFF
>TRBJ2-5|.|TRBV5-1|TRBD1
TGCGCCAGCAGCTTGAGGAGGCGACAGGGGTGCAGAGAGACCCAGTACTTC
CASSLRRRQGCRETQYF
>TRBJ2-2|.|TRBV6-5|TRBD1
TGTGCCAGCAGCCTACAACAGGGGGCAGCCGGGGAGCTGTTTTTT
CASSLQQGAAGELFF
>TRBJ2-7|once|TRBV9|TRBD1
TGTGCCAGCAGCTTGGGGGGACAGGCCTATGAAACCTACGAGCAGTACTTC
CASSLGGQAYETYEQYF
>TRBJ2-3|.|TRBV7-3|TRBD2
TGTGCCAGCAGCTTGGCTAGCGGGGGGGCAGATACGCAGTATTTT
CASSLASGGADTQYF
>TRBJ2-7|.|TRBV6-1|.
TGTGCCAGCAGTGCCTTCGACAGGGACTTACTTTGGGAGCAGTACTTC
CASSAFDRDLLWEQYF